This T cell receptor beta chain was captured by sequencing in a study of blood T cell repertoires in COVID-19. Study overall: COVID-19 samples from acute and convalescent phases originated in the United States, Italy and Spain.

Sequencing was performed with immunoSEQ multiplex PCR; in TCRdb, only in-frame clones are kept and a portion is missing. This table has roughly 120,000 clones, over 85% appearing once. This receptor was taken from a man aged 55 to 69 with COVID-19, enrolled during active disease. The sequencing input was peripheral blood.

The CDR3 reads CASSGRLARETQYF. CDR3 in DNA: TGTGCCAGCAGTGGCCGTCTAGCGAGAGAGACCCAGTACTTC. V gene TRBV2 combines with J gene TRBJ2-5; possible D gene TRBD2, 6 bases. The CDR3 runs 14 residues. Trimming took 4 bases from V and 4 from J, leaving 13 bases between them. From germline, CDR1 is SNHLY and CDR2 FYNNEI.